The rows below give T cell receptor beta chains drawn from one sample of a study of shared clonotypes between healthy human individuals. Libraries were prepared by immunoSEQ multiplex PCR; TCRdb keeps only in-frame clonotypes and omits some of them. This table has more than 550,000 clones, less than 95% appearing once. Specimen: memory CD8+ T cells from PBMCs. These receptors originate from a man aged 18-30 years in good health. Some clones in this sample may be carry-over from other donors' samples. Both conserved end residues are part of each CDR3. The order of the fields is clone size, J gene, D gene, CDR3 length, V gene, CDR3 DNA, CDR3 protein. The D gene is left open where the match is weak. Size values are once, few and many counts, or a class for expanded clones, and some rows have none.

NA	TRBJ1-1	NA	13	TRBV6-5	TGTGCCAGCAGTTATGGACCGAACACTGAAGCTTTCTTT	CASSYGPNTEAFF
NA	TRBJ1-1	NA	14	TRBV7-6	TGTGCCAGCAGTCCCATTACAGGCAACACTGAAGCTTTCTTT	CASSPITGNTEAFF
NA	TRBJ2-5	TRBD2	15	TRBV7-9	TGTGCCAGCAGCAAAAGACTAGCCAACCAAGAGACCCAGTACTTC	CASSKRLANQETQYF
NA	TRBJ2-7	TRBD1	15	TRBV4-2	TGTGCCAGCAGCCAAGAACAGGGGGAGATATACGAGCAGTACTTC	CASSQEQGEIYEQYF
once	TRBJ2-2	TRBD1	17	TRBV28	TGTGCCAGCACTACTTCCAGGGGGCACTCGGGGAACGGGGAGCTGTTTTTT	CASTTSRGHSGNGELFF
once	TRBJ2-5	NA	17	TRBV2	TGTGCCAGCAGTGATTCTCCCGCAGGCACCATACAAGAGACCCAGTACTTC	CASSDSPAGTIQETQYF
NA	TRBJ2-7	NA	13	TRBV2	TGTGCCAGTAAACCGACTGCGGCCTACGAGCAGTACTTC	CASKPTAAYEQYF
NA	TRBJ2-2	TRBD1	21	TRBV7-3	TGTGCCAGCAGCTTAGGGCCCAGCCCCGGGACAGGGGGCCGTAGGTACCGGGAGCTGTTTTTT	CASSLGPSPGTGGRRYRELFF
NA	TRBJ1-3	TRBD1	18	TRBV27	TGTGCCAGCAGTGTATCATGGACAGGGCTGAGCTCTGGAAACACCATATATTTT	CASSVSWTGLSSGNTIYF
NA	TRBJ1-1	NA	15	TRBV5-1	TGCGCCAGCAGCTTGTCCACGGGAGGGGACACTGAAGCTTTCTTT	CASSLSTGGDTEAFF
NA	TRBJ2-5	TRBD2	16	TRBV7-9	TGTGCCAGCAGCACTACTAGCGGCAACACCCTTAGGACCCAGTACTTC	CASSTTSGNTLRTQYF
NA	TRBJ2-2	NA	16	TRBV14	TGTGCCAGCAGCCAAGATGGCAGGGGAAACACCGGGGAGCTGTTTTTT	CASSQDGRGNTGELFF
NA	TRBJ2-7	NA	12	TRBV27	TGTGCCAGCAGTCCAAACTCCTACGAGCAGTACTTC	CASSPNSYEQYF
NA	TRBJ1-5	TRBD1	16	TRBV5-6	TGTGCCAGCAGCTTTTATTCACAGGGGCTTTATCAGCCCCAGCATTTT	CASSFYSQGLYQPQHF
NA	TRBJ2-2	TRBD2	16	TRBV9	TGTGCCAGCAGCGTAGGGGGCGGGAGTGGCACCGGGGAGCTGTTTTTT	CASSVGGGSGTGELFF
NA	TRBJ2-3	NA	16	TRBV19	TGTGCCAGTAGTATAGATGTCATCGCTAGCACAGATACGCAGTATTTT	CASSIDVIASTDTQYF
NA	TRBJ2-1	NA	12	TRBV7-8	TGTGCCAGCAGCCTCACCTACAATGAGCAGTTCTTC	CASSLTYNEQFF
NA	TRBJ2-1	NA	15	TRBV11-2	TGTGCCAGCAGCTCCCGGACGGAGGGGTACAATGAGCAGTTCTTC	CASSSRTEGYNEQFF
NA	TRBJ2-7	NA	15	TRBV7-9	TGTGCCAGTCAGAAGACAGGATTTATCTCCTACGAGCAGTACTTC	CASQKTGFISYEQYF
once	TRBJ2-3	NA	12	TRBV29-1	TGCAGCGTCCGAAGCCCCACAGATACGCAGTATTTT	CSVRSPTDTQYF
NA	TRBJ1-4	TRBD1	15	TRBV2	TGTGCCAGCAGCGGGACAGGGGGCTCGGGTGAAAAACTGTTTTTT	CASSGTGGSGEKLFF
NA	TRBJ1-2	NA	10	TRBV5-8	TGTGCCAGCAGCACATATGGCTACACCTTC	CASSTYGYTF
NA	TRBJ2-7	NA	12	TRBV25-1	TGTGCCAGCAGTGTTTCCCTCTTCGAGCAGTACTTC	CASSVSLFEQYF
NA	TRBJ2-1	TRBD2	14	TRBV28	TGTGCCAGCAGGGGGGCTAGCGGGAGGCCAGAGCAGTTCTTC	CASRGASGRPEQFF
NA	TRBJ2-7	NA	13	TRBV5-8	TGTGCCAGCAGTCTGGACACAACCTACGAGCAGTACTTC	CASSLDTTYEQYF
few	TRBJ2-2	NA	14	TRBV6-4	TGTGCCAGCAGTGCGGGGTCGGACACCGGGGAGCTGTTTTTT	CASSAGSDTGELFF
NA	TRBJ1-1	NA	14	TRBV9	TGTGCCAGCAGCCCCTCTACGATAAGCGCTGAAGCTTTCTTT	CASSPSTISAEAFF
NA	TRBJ2-7	NA	13	TRBV27	TGTGCCAGCAGTTTATTCGTGTATAGGAACAGGGACTTC	CASSLFVYRNRDF
NA	TRBJ1-5	NA	15	TRBV5-5	TGTGCCAGCAGCTTGGAGCCGGGTTGGGTTCAGCCCCAGCATTTT	CASSLEPGWVQPQHF
NA	TRBJ1-1	TRBD1	16	TRBV5-4	TGTGCCAGCAGCTCGACAGGGTCGGCTAGGGGCACTGAAGCTTTCTTT	CASSSTGSARGTEAFF
NA	TRBJ2-7	NA	14	TRBV19	TGTGCCAGTAGTCCCCTGGGGGGAGCTTACGAGCAGTACTTC	CASSPLGGAYEQYF
once	TRBJ2-1	NA	14	TRBV29-1	TGCAGCGTTGATCACACCCGCTCCTACAATGAGCAGTTCTTC	CSVDHTRSYNEQFF
NA	TRBJ1-5	NA	14	TRBV19	TGTGCCAGTAGTATGGGGTATGGCAATCAGCCCCAGCATTTT	CASSMGYGNQPQHF
NA	TRBJ1-5	NA	15	TRBV4-3	TGCGCCAGCAGCCAAGATGGGATGGCGAATCAGCCCCAGCATTTT	CASSQDGMANQPQHF
once	TRBJ2-2	TRBD1	15	TRBV28	TGTGCCAGCAGTTTCCGGGACAGGGTCACCGGGGAGCTGTTTTTT	CASSFRDRVTGELFF
once	TRBJ2-2	TRBD2	18	TRBV5-1	TGCGCCAGCAGCCCCGGCCTAGCGGGAGGGCCCTCTCCCGGGGAGCTGTTTTTT	CASSPGLAGGPSPGELFF
NA	TRBJ2-7	NA	11	TRBV20-1	TGCCCCGACCAGAGCTCCTACGAGCAGTACTTC	CPDQSSYEQYF
NA	TRBJ2-1	TRBD2	15	TRBV27	TGTGCCAGCAGTTTGAGGGCGGGAGTCCTCGAGGAGCAGTTCTTC	CASSLRAGVLEEQFF
NA	TRBJ2-7	TRBD2	13	TRBV28	TGTGCCAGCAGAGCGGGAACGTCCTACGAGCAGTACTTC	CASRAGTSYEQYF
once	TRBJ2-7	TRBD2	15	TRBV4-1	TGCGCCAGCAGCCACTTGGTAGCGGGAGGCTACGAGCAGTACTTC	CASSHLVAGGYEQYF
NA	TRBJ2-7	TRBD1	15	TRBV7-2	TGTGCCAGCAGCTCCAGGGACAGGAGGACCTACGAGCAGTACTTC	CASSSRDRRTYEQYF
once	TRBJ2-1	TRBD1	16	TRBV27	TGTGCCAGCAGTTTAGGACCGGGACAGGGGCCGAATGAGCAGTTCTTC	CASSLGPGQGPNEQFF
NA	TRBJ1-5	NA	16	TRBV27	TGTGCCAGCAGTGAGGGACCGGGATTTGGCAATCAGCCCCAGCATTTT	CASSEGPGFGNQPQHF
NA	TRBJ2-3	NA	14	TRBV10-1	TGCGCCAGCAGTGATGGCTCTAGCACAGATACGCAGTATTTT	CASSDGSSTDTQYF
medium-sized	TRBJ2-1	TRBD2	13	TRBV11-2	TGTGCCGTAAGCGGGACCTCCTACAATGAGCAGTTCTTC	CAVSGTSYNEQFF
NA	TRBJ1-2	NA	15	TRBV9	TGTGCCAGCAGCGTAGGAAGCCGGGCGGACTATGGCTACACCTTC	CASSVGSRADYGYTF
NA	TRBJ2-2	TRBD1	16	TRBV7-9	TGTGCCAGCAGCCATCGCACAGGGGTTGACACCGGGGAGCTGTTTTTT	CASSHRTGVDTGELFF
NA	TRBJ1-2	NA	13	TRBV27	TGTGCCAGCAGTCCCCGGGTGTCCTATGGCTACACCTTC	CASSPRVSYGYTF
NA	TRBJ2-3	NA	15	TRBV11-2	TGTGCCAGCAGCGTCGTAGGTAGACTCGCAGATACGCAGTATTTT	CASSVVGRLADTQYF
once	TRBJ2-3	NA	14	TRBV7-9	TGTGCCAGCAGCCCCGGGCCGAGCACAGATACGCAGTATTTT	CASSPGPSTDTQYF
NA	TRBJ2-2	TRBD2	16	TRBV2	TGTGCCAGCAGTGAACTGGGAGGGACGAACACCGGGGAGCTGTTTTTT	CASSELGGTNTGELFF
once	TRBJ1-2	TRBD1	14	TRBV29-1	TGCAGCGTCGTCGGGACAGGGACTAGCTATGGCTACACCTTC	CSVVGTGTSYGYTF
few	TRBJ2-7	TRBD1	16	TRBV5-6	TGTGCCAGCAGCTTGGGGGCAGGGGGCGCCTTTTACGAGCAGTACTTC	CASSLGAGGAFYEQYF